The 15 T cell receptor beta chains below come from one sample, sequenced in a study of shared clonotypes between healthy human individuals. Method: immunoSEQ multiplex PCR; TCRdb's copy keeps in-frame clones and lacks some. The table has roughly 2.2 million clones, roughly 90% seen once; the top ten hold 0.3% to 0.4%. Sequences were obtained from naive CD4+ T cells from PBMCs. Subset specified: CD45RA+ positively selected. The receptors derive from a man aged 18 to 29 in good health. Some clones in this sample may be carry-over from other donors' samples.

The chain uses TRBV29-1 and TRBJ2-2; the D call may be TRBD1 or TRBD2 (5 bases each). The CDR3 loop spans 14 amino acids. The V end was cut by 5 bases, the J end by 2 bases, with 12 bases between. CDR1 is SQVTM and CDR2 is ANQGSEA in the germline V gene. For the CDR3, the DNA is TGCAGCGTTTTCCGAGGGACCAACACCGGGGAGCTGTTTTTT. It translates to CSVFRGTNTGELFF.

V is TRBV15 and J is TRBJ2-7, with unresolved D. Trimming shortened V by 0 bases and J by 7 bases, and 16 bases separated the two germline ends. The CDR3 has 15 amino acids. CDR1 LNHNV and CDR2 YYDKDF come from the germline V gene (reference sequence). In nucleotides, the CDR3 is TGTGCCACCAGCAGAGATTCTCAAGGTGCAAAAGAGCAGTACTTC. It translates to CATSRDSQGAKEQYF. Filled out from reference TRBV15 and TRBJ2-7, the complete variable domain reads DAMVIQNPRYQVTQFGKPVTLSCSQTLNHNVMYWYQQKSSQAPKLLFHYYDKDFNNEADTPDNFQSRRPNTSFCFLDIRSPGLGDTAMYLCATSRDSQGAKEQYFGPGTRLTVT.

In nucleotides, the CDR3 is TGTGCCTGGTCCTCCGCGAACACCGGGGAGCTGTTTTTT. Protein: CAWSSANTGELFF. V usage is TRBV30 and J usage is TRBJ2-2, with D unresolved. Germline V gene data show CDR1 as GTSNPN and CDR2 as SVGIG (reference sequence). This CDR3 has 13 amino acids. V lost 5 bases, J lost 0 bases, and 7 bases lay in between.

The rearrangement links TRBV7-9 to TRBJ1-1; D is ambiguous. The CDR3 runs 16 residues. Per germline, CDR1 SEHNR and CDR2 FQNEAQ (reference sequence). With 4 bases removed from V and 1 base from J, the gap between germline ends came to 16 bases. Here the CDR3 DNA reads TGTGCCAGCAGCTCAACATATCAATCACCGAACACTGAAGCTTTCTTT. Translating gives CASSSTYQSPNTEAFF. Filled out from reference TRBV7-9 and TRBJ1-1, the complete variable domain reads DTGVSQNPRHKITKRGQNVTFRCDPISEHNRLYWYRQTLGQGPEFLTYFQNEAQLEKSRLLSDRFSAERPKGSFSTLEIQRTEQGDSAMYLCASSSTYQSPNTEAFFGQGTRLTVV.

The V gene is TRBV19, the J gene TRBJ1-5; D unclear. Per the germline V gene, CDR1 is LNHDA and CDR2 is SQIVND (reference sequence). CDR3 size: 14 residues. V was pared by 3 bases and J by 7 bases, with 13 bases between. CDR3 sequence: CASSILGSEQPQHF. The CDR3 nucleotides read TGTGCCAGTAGTATTTTAGGGAGTGAACAGCCCCAGCATTTT.

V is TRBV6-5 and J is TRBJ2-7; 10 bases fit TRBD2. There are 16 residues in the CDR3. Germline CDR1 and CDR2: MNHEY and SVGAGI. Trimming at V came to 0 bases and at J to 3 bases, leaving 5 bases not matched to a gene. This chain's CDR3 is CASSYSWLAGVYEQYF. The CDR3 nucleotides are TGTGCCAGCAGTTACTCGTGGCTAGCGGGAGTCTACGAGCAGTACTTC.

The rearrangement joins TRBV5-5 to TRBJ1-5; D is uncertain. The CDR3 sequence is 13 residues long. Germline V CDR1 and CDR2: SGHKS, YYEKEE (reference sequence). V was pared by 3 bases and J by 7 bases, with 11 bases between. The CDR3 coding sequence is TGTGCCAGCAGCTCCCAGTTTGGGCAGCCCCAGCATTTT. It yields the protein CASSSQFGQPQHF.

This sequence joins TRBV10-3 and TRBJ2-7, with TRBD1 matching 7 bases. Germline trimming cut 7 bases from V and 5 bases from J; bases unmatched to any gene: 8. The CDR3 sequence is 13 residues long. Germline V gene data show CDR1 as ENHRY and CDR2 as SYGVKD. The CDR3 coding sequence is TGTGCCATCATGTCTGGACAGGCCCACGAGCAGTACTTC. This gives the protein CAIMSGQAHEQYF.

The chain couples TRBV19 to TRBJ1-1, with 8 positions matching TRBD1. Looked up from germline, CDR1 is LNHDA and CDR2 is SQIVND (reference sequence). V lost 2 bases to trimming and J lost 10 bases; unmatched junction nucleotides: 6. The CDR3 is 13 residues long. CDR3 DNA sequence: TGTGCCAGTAGTATACAGGGGGCCGTGGGAGCTTTCTTT. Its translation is CASSIQGAVGAFF.

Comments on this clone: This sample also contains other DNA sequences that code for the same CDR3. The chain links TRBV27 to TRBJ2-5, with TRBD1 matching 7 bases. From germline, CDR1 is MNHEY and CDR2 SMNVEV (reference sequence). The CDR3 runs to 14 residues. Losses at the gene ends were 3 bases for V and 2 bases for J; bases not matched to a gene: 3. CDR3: CASSFRDSQETQYF. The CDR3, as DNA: TGTGCCAGCAGTTTTCGGGACAGTCAAGAGACCCAGTACTTC.

The DNA for the CDR3 is TGTGCCAGCAATGGGGGTGCCCCCGGAGTAAAACTGTTTTTT. This translates into CASNGGAPGVKLFF. V usage is TRBV28 and J usage is TRBJ1-4; D possibly corresponds to TRBD1 (5 bases). V lost 7 bases, J lost 10 bases, and 19 bases lay in between. The CDR3 contains 14 residues. Germline V CDR1 and CDR2: MDHEN, SYDVKM. The full variable domain, completed using reference TRBV28 and TRBJ1-4, is DVKVTQSSRYLVKRTGEKVFLECVQDMDHENMFWYRQDPGLGLRLIYFSYDVKMKEKGDIPEGYSVSREKKERFSLILESASTNQTSMYLCASNGGAPGVKLFFGSGTQLSVL.

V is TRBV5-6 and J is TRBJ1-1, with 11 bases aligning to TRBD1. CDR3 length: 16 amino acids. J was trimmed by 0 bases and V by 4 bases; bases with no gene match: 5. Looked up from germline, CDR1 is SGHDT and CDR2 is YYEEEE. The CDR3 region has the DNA TGTGCCAGCAGCGAGGACAGGGGGCGCATGAACACTGAAGCTTTCTTT. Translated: CASSEDRGRMNTEAFF.

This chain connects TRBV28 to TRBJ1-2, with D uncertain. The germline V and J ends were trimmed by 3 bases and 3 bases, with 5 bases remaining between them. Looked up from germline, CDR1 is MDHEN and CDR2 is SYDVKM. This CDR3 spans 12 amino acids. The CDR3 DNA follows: TGTGCCAGCAGTTTCCAATACTATGGCTACACCTTC. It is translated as CASSFQYYGYTF.

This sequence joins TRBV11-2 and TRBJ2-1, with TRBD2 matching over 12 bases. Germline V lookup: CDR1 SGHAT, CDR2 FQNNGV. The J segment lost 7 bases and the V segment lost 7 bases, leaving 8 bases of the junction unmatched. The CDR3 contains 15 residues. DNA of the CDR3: TGTGCCAGCATCCCGACTAGCGGGAGCTATAATGAGCAGTTCTTC. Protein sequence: CASIPTSGSYNEQFF.

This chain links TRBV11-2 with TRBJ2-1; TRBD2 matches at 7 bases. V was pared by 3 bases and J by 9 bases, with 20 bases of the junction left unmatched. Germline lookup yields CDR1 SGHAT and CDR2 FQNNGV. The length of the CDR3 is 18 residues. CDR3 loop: CASSFITRRGLGRTEQFF. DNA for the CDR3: TGTGCCAGCAGCTTCATCACAAGGCGTGGACTAGGCCGAACTGAGCAGTTCTTC.